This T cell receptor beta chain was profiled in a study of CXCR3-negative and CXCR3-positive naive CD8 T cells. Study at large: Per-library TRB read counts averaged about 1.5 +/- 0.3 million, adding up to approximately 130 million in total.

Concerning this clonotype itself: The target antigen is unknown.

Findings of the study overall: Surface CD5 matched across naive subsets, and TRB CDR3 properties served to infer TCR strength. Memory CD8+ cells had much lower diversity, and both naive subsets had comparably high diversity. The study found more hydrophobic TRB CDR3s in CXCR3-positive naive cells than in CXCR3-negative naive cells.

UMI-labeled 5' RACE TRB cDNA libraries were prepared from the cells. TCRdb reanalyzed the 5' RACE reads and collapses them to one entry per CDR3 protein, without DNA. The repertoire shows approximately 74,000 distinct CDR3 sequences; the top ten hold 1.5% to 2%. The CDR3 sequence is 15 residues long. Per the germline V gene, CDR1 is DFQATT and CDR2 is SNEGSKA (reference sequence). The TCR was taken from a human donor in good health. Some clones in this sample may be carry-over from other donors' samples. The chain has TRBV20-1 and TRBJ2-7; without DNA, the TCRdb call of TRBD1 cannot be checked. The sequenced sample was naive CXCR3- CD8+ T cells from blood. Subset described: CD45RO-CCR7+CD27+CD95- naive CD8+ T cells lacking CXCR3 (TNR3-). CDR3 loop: CSAPPGQQMNYEQYF.